What follows are 13 T cell receptor beta chains derived from one specimen sequenced in a study of shared clonotypes between healthy human individuals. Profiling relied on immunoSEQ multiplex PCR, and the TCRdb table lists in-frame clones only, not all of them. The sample shows 950,000 to 1,100,000 clones, approximately 80% of them seen only once. Sequencing input: memory CD4+ T cells from PBMCs. Subset noted: CD45RA-negative fraction. These receptors all stem from a man between 18 and 29 years old in good health. Some clones in this sample may be carry-over from other donors' samples.

This clone was detected only a few times. The chain carries TRBV7-3 and TRBJ2-5; D unclear. Deletions cut 1 base from V and 5 bases from J, with 14 bases between. The germline V gene encodes CDR1 SGHTA and CDR2 FQGTGA. The length of the CDR3 is 15 residues. The CDR3 nucleotides are TGTGCCAGCAGCTTAAGGCCGAACCAGCCGGAGACCCAGTACTTC. Residues: CASSLRPNQPETQYF. Using reference TRBV7-3 and TRBJ2-5 for the parts outside the CDR3, the full variable domain is GAGVSQTPSNKVTEKGKYVELRCDPISGHTALYWYRQSLGQGPEFLIYFQGTGAADDSGLPNDRFFAVRPEGSVSTLKIQRTERGDSAVYLCASSLRPNQPETQYFGPGTRLLVL.

The rearrangement uses TRBV6-4 and TRBJ1-1, with 7 bases fitting TRBD1. Germline V gives CDR1 MRHNA, CDR2 SNTAGT. V trimming: 6 bases; J trimming: 1 base; junction bases outside the gene matches: 5. CDR3 length: 14 amino acids. Here the CDR3 DNA reads TGTGCCAGCAGACAGGGGAGGGGGAACACTGAAGCTTTCTTT. Translation: CASRQGRGNTEAFF.

The rearrangement links TRBV30 to TRBJ1-2, with 7 bases identical to TRBD1. Trimming cost V 3 bases and J 6 bases; bases outside gene matches: 4. The CDR3 is 12 residues long. CDR1 and CDR2 from the germline V gene are GTSNPN and SVGIG (reference sequence). In DNA, the CDR3 is TGTGCCTGGAGCCAGGGGGTAAATGGCTACACCTTC. It encodes CAWSQGVNGYTF.

V is TRBV28 and J is TRBJ2-5; 7 positions match TRBD1. There are 15 residues in the CDR3. The germline gives CDR1 MDHEN, CDR2 SYDVKM. V lost 5 bases, J lost 5 bases, and 11 bases stayed unmatched. The CDR3 region has the DNA TGTGCCAGCAGTCCCCTCAGGGGGACGGGGGAGACCCAGTACTTC. Residues: CASSPLRGTGETQYF.

The gene calls are TRBV5-1 and TRBJ1-1, with D perhaps TRBD1 (6 bases). The V and J ends lost 5 bases and 1 base respectively, with 12 bases between them. In germline, CDR1 is SGHRS, CDR2 YFSETQ. The CDR3 covers 14 residues. DNA of the CDR3: TGCGCCAGCAGTGGGGGGCTGTCGAACACTGAAGCTTTCTTT. Translation: CASSGGLSNTEAFF.

The V and J genes are TRBV19 and TRBJ2-7, with 8 bases fitting TRBD2. V trimming: 1 base; J trimming: 2 bases; junction bases outside the gene matches: 4. Germline CDR1 and CDR2: LNHDA and SQIVND (reference sequence). The CDR3 has 15 residues. The CDR3 region has the DNA TGTGCCAGTAGTATAGGAGGCGGGGGGACCTACGAGCAGTACTTC. Its protein product is CASSIGGGGTYEQYF.

V gene TRBV5-3 combines with J gene TRBJ1-5; no firm D call. TRBV5-3 has ORF status, its function being uncertain. The V gene lost 1 base and the J gene lost 9 bases, with 8 bases spanning the gap. The CDR3 contains 12 residues. The CDR3 protein is CARSLTSVPQHF. The DNA for the CDR3 is TGTGCCAGAAGCTTGACATCCGTGCCCCAGCATTTT.

This clone was seen a handful of times. The genes are TRBV30 and TRBJ1-1; D gene unclear. Trimming cost V 4 bases and J 7 bases, with 7 bases left between them. CDR1 and CDR2 (germline): GTSNPN, SVGIG (reference sequence). The CDR3 is 10 amino acids. The CDR3 bases are TGTGCCTGGAAACAAATTGAAGCTTTCTTT. Encoded protein: CAWKQIEAFF.

Concerning this clone: The likely explanation is a read error, given a far larger clone one base away. The same CDR3 also results from other DNA sequences found in this sample. This sequence joins TRBV30 and TRBJ1-5; D is uncertain. V was shortened by 2 bases and J by 7 bases, with 12 bases between the two germline ends. The CDR3 is 13 residues long. Germline V gene sequence: CDR1 GTSNPN, CDR2 SVGIG (reference sequence). The CDR3 DNA reads as TGTGCCTGGAGTACGGGGTCGGGGCAGCCCCAGCATTTT. Translation: CAWSTGSGQPQHF. Complete variable domain (other parts from reference TRBV30 and TRBJ1-5): SQTIHQWPATLVQPVGSPLSLECTVEGTSNPNLYWYRQAAGRGLQLLFYSVGIGQISSEVPQNLSASRPQDRQFILSSKKLLLSDSGFYLCAWSTGSGQPQHFGDGTRLSIL.

CDR3 DNA sequence: TGTGCCAGCAGCTTCACTCTTACAGGGGCCCCGTACAATGAGCAGTTCTTC. This codes for CASSFTLTGAPYNEQFF. The chain employs TRBV7-9 and TRBJ2-1; 7 nucleotides match TRBD1. The CDR3 is made up of 17 amino acids. Germline V gene sequence: CDR1 SEHNR, CDR2 FQNEAQ (reference sequence). The V and J ends lost 3 bases and 4 bases, in that order; junction bases with no gene match: 12.

The CDR3 DNA is TGTGCCTGGAGGCCCTGGGACAGGGATCTCCATGGCTACACCTTC. Translating gives CAWRPWDRDLHGYTF. V and J are TRBV30 and TRBJ1-2; the match to TRBD1 covers 9 bases. Germline V gene lookup returns CDR1 GTSNPN and CDR2 SVGIG (reference sequence). The J segment lost 6 bases and the V segment lost 3 bases, leaving 11 bases of the junction unmatched. The CDR3 has 15 amino acids.

The CDR3 sequence is CASSYQQGGNTIYF. The DNA of the CDR3 is TGTGCCAGCAGTTACCAACAGGGGGGAAACACCATATATTTT. V gene TRBV6-5 combines with J gene TRBJ1-3, with TRBD1 matching 7 bases. The CDR3 contains 14 residues. Looked up from germline, CDR1 is MNHEY and CDR2 is SVGAGI. Trimming took 2 bases from V and 4 from J; bases not matched to a gene: 2.

As for this clone: This may stem from a read error, because a much larger clone lies one nucleotide away. In the same sample, other DNA sequences code for this CDR3. The chain combines TRBV4-3 with TRBJ1-3; D is undetermined. CDR3 size: 15 residues. CDR1 is LGHNA and CDR2 is YSLEER in the germline V gene. V lost 2 bases to trimming and J lost 0 bases, with 8 bases between them. The CDR3, as DNA: TGCGCCAGCAGCCAAAAACTAGACTCTGGAAACACCATATATTTT. The encoded protein is CASSQKLDSGNTIYF.